The 29 T cell receptor beta chains given below trace back to one sample, sequenced in a study of beta chain features in type 1 diabetes. Whole-study results and caveats: Within each of all four CD4+ subsets, Type 1 diabetes patients had TCRB CDR3s that were moderately but significantly shorter.

The antigens for these receptors are not known. The investigators reverse transcribed all of the isolated RNA, so they sequenced expressed TCRB transcripts. Sequencing was performed with immunoSEQ multiplex PCR; in TCRdb, only in-frame clones are kept and a portion is missing. The sample gives under 300,000 clones, approximately 14% of which show up once; around 0.019% is in the top ten. Sequencing input: naive CD4+ T cells from blood. The source is a man aged 30 to 45 with type 1 diabetes.

The V gene is TRBV7-9, the J gene TRBJ1-2; D uncertain. This CDR3 is built from 15 residues. Trimming pared 4 bases from V and 7 bases from J, leaving 19 bases between. From germline, CDR1 is SEHNR and CDR2 FQNEAQ (reference sequence). DNA for the CDR3: TGTGCCAGCAGCTCCCTACTGGACGGGAGTCGTGGCTACACCTTC. Protein sequence: CASSSLLDGSRGYTF.

V and J are TRBV11-2 and TRBJ2-7; the match to TRBD1 covers 7 bases. CDR3 length equals 14 residues. The V gene end was trimmed by 1 base and the J gene end by 3 bases; junction bases not matched to a gene: 3. Germline-derived CDR1 and CDR2 are SGHAT and FQNNGV. CDR3 DNA sequence: TGTGCCAGCAGCTTAGTTCAGGGGGTCTACGAGCAGTACTTC. Translated, it gives CASSLVQGVYEQYF.

The chain recombines TRBV19 with TRBJ1-1; D gene unclear. CDR1 LNHDA and CDR2 SQIVND come from the germline V gene (reference sequence). The CDR3 has 17 residues. Deletions cut 0 bases from V and 0 bases from J, with 14 bases between. The CDR3 sequence: CASSIESALIMNTEAFF. The CDR3 nucleotides read TGTGCCAGTAGTATAGAATCCGCGCTTATCATGAACACTGAAGCTTTCTTT.

This sequence joins TRBV10-3 and TRBJ2-3; the match to TRBD1 covers 8 bases. Germline V gene sequence: CDR1 ENHRY, CDR2 SYGVKD. CDR3 size: 12 residues. Trimming removed 10 bases from V and 8 bases from J; junction bases left unmatched: 8. The CDR3 DNA follows: TGTGCCAGCCAGGACAGGGCGGGTACGCAGTATTTT. Translation: CASQDRAGTQYF.

This clone was observed many times. The chain couples TRBV4-2 to TRBJ2-4, with 8 bases identical to TRBD1. This CDR3 has 15 amino acids. The trim removed 2 bases at V and 7 bases at J, leaving 7 bases unmatched. Looked up from germline, CDR1 is LGHNA and CDR2 is YNFKEQ. CDR3 protein: CASSQIGQGENIQYF. CDR3 DNA: TGTGCCAGCAGCCAAATCGGACAGGGCGAGAACATTCAGTACTTC.

The V gene is TRBV5-4, the J gene TRBJ2-7; 8 bases fit TRBD1. CDR1 SGHNT and CDR2 YYREEE come from the germline V gene (reference sequence). Germline trimming cut 4 bases from V and 6 bases from J; bases unmatched to any gene: 12. The CDR3 spans 15 residues. CDR3 nucleotides: TGTGCCAGCAGCCTACGACAGGGGAACTTGGCCGAGCAGTACTTC. This codes for CASSLRQGNLAEQYF.

This clone was recorded a few times. This chain joins TRBV2 and TRBJ2-3; D might be TRBD1 (6 bases). Trimming removed 3 bases from V and 0 bases from J, with 7 bases in between. Germline CDR1 SNHLY, CDR2 FYNNEI. CDR3 length: 14 amino acids. The CDR3 reads CASSETGSTDTQYF. The CDR3 region has the DNA TGTGCCAGCAGTGAGACAGGCAGCACAGATACGCAGTATTTT. The full variable domain, its missing parts supplied by reference TRBV2 and TRBJ2-3, is EPEVTQTPSHQVTQMGQEVILRCVPISNHLYFYWYRQILGQKVEFLVSFYNNEISEKSEIFDDQFSVERPDGSNFTLKIRSTKLEDSAMYFCASSETGSTDTQYFGPGTRLTVL.

This clone occurred a few times. The chain carries TRBV5-1 and TRBJ1-3, with unresolved D. Trimming removed 0 bases from V and 3 bases from J, with 10 bases in between. The CDR3 has 15 residues. Germline V gene sequence: CDR1 SGHRS, CDR2 YFSETQ. This chain's CDR3 is CASSLGSSGGNTIYF. For the CDR3, the DNA is TGCGCCAGCAGCTTGGGGAGCTCGGGTGGAAACACCATATATTTT.

The chain employs TRBV15 and TRBJ2-5; D is unresolved. V lost 4 bases and J 7 bases, leaving 13 bases between the germline ends. Germline CDR1 reads LNHNV; CDR2 reads YYDKDF (reference sequence). The CDR3 sequence is 13 residues long. CDR3 coding DNA: TGTGCCACCAGCAACCCCAAGTCCGGGACCCAGTACTTC. Translating gives CATSNPKSGTQYF.

This clone has a handful of counts. J is TRBJ1-1 and V is TRBV2; 9 positions agree with TRBD1. Trimming removed 5 bases from V and 6 bases from J; junction bases left unmatched: 10. Looked up from germline, CDR1 is SNHLY and CDR2 is FYNNEI. CDR3 length: 15 residues. DNA of the CDR3: TGTGCCAGCAGTTACGGACAGGGGCCGGAATCTGAAGCTTTCTTT. Translation gives CASSYGQGPESEAFF.

This chain joins TRBV5-1 and TRBJ2-7; 7 bases are a match to TRBD2. CDR1 and CDR2 from the germline V gene are SGHRS and YFSETQ. The V segment lost 0 bases and the J segment 0 bases; nucleotides outside the gene matches: 12. This CDR3 is 18 amino acids long. The CDR3 coding sequence is TGCGCCAGCAGCTTGGCATCGGCTCGGTCTAGCGGCTCCTACGAGCAGTACTTC. It codes for CASSLASARSSGSYEQYF.

This clone came up a few times. The CDR3: CASSQGDRGTYEQYF. The CDR3, as DNA: TGTGCCAGCAGCCAAGGGGACAGGGGAACGTACGAGCAGTACTTC. The gene calls are TRBV14 and TRBJ2-7; 10 bases line up with TRBD1. The germline CDR1 and CDR2 sequences are SGHDN and FVKESK. CDR3 length: 15 residues. V lost 1 base to trimming and J lost 4 bases; unmatched junction nucleotides: 4.

J is TRBJ1-2 and V is TRBV6-5; 7 bases align to TRBD1. The germline CDR1 and CDR2 sequences are MNHEY and SVGAGI. V was clipped by 5 bases and J by 5 bases; unmatched bases: 5. The CDR3 length is 13 residues. This chain's CDR3 is CASSRTGEYGYTF. For the CDR3, the DNA is TGTGCCAGCAGTAGGACAGGCGAATATGGCTACACCTTC.

This clone was counted a few times. This sequence joins TRBV9 and TRBJ2-7; 7 positions match TRBD2. Trimming took 2 bases from V and 4 from J; bases not matched to a gene: 6. Per the germline V gene, CDR1 is SGDLS and CDR2 is YYNGEE. The length of the CDR3 is 14 residues. The CDR3 DNA is TGTGCCAGCAGCGTCGCGGGACTAACTTACGAGCAGTACTTC. Translation: CASSVAGLTYEQYF.

This clone was detected only a few times. This chain connects TRBV5-4 to TRBJ2-7, with TRBD2 identical over 10 bases. Germline CDR1 and CDR2: SGHNT and YYREEE (reference sequence). V shed 4 bases and J 1 base; nucleotides not matched to a gene: 5. The CDR3 is 15 amino acids. Written as DNA, the CDR3 is TGTGCCAGCAGCCTCCCTAGCGGGAGTTCCTACGAGCAGTACTTC. Translated, it gives CASSLPSGSSYEQYF.

The genes are TRBV5-6 and TRBJ1-1, with 7 bases matching TRBD1. CDR3 length: 12 amino acids. Germline lookup yields CDR1 SGHDT and CDR2 YYEEEE. The ends lost 4 bases at V and 11 bases at J; junction bases unmatched: 8. CDR3 DNA: TGTGCCAGCAGCCGACAGGGTCGGGTCGCTTTCTTT. Translation: CASSRQGRVAFF.

This clone occurred a few times. This chain connects TRBV5-1 to TRBJ1-5; TRBD1 matches at 8 bases. J was trimmed by 0 bases and V by 2 bases; bases with no gene match: 1. CDR3 length: 15 amino acids. The germline CDR1 and CDR2 sequences are SGHRS and YFSETQ. This CDR3 reads CASSLQGDSNQPQHF. The CDR3 DNA sequence: TGCGCCAGCAGCTTACAGGGGGATAGCAATCAGCCCCAGCATTTT.

The rearrangement uses TRBV15 and TRBJ1-4; D gene ambiguous. V was shortened by 3 bases and J by 8 bases, with 19 bases between the two germline ends. CDR1 and CDR2 (germline): LNHNV, YYDKDF (reference sequence). The CDR3 runs 16 residues. CDR3 sequence reads: CATSSDLTLPPEKLFF. The CDR3 nucleotides read TGTGCCACCAGCAGCGACCTGACTCTCCCTCCCGAAAAACTGTTTTTT. Full variable domain (rest looked up from reference TRBV15 and TRBJ1-4): DAMVIQNPRYQVTQFGKPVTLSCSQTLNHNVMYWYQQKSSQAPKLLFHYYDKDFNNEADTPDNFQSRRPNTSFCFLDIRSPGLGDTAMYLCATSSDLTLPPEKLFFGSGTQLSVL.

The J gene is TRBJ1-4, the V gene TRBV2; TRBD1 agrees at 7 bases. The J segment lost 7 bases and the V segment lost 4 bases, leaving 9 bases of the junction unmatched. Germline V CDR1 and CDR2: SNHLY, FYNNEI. This CDR3 comprises 15 residues. The DNA of the CDR3 is TGTGCCAGCAGTGGGGGGAGACAGGGTGGTGAAAAACTGTTTTTT. Amino acids: CASSGGRQGGEKLFF.

The V gene is TRBV30, the J gene TRBJ1-2; TRBD1 matches 8 bases. The germline V gene encodes CDR1 GTSNPN and CDR2 SVGIG (reference sequence). There are 16 residues in the CDR3. The V gene end was trimmed by 2 bases and the J gene end by 7 bases; junction bases not matched to a gene: 15. CDR3: CAWSPSRTGKAGGYTF. The CDR3 nucleotides are TGTGCCTGGAGTCCGTCAAGGACAGGGAAGGCGGGTGGCTACACCTTC.

This sequence joins TRBV5-1 and TRBJ1-2; 7 positions match TRBD1. Germline values: CDR1 SGHRS, CDR2 YFSETQ. This CDR3 contains 13 residues. The V and J ends lost 4 bases and 3 bases, in that order; junction bases with no gene match: 3. CDR3: CASSRGTDYGYTF. The DNA for the CDR3 is TGCGCCAGCAGCCGGGGGACAGACTATGGCTACACCTTC.

The CDR3 region is CASTHFRAGDHNEQFF. CDR3 in DNA: TGTGCCAGCACCCACTTCCGAGCGGGGGATCACAATGAGCAGTTCTTC. The genes are TRBV27 and TRBJ2-1; 8 bases match TRBD2. Germline trimming cut 7 bases from V and 5 bases from J; bases unmatched to any gene: 13. Looked up from germline, CDR1 is MNHEY and CDR2 is SMNVEV (reference sequence). The CDR3 length is 16 residues.

This clone turned up a few times. The genes are TRBV18 and TRBJ2-5, with D possibly being TRBD1 (5 bases). Trimming removed 8 bases from V and 5 bases from J, with 9 bases in between. The CDR3 covers 11 residues. Germline-derived CDR1 and CDR2 are KGHSH and LQKENI. CDR3 sequence reads: CASLSGETQYF. DNA of the CDR3: TGTGCCAGCCTCTCAGGGGAGACCCAGTACTTC.

The chain is built from TRBV11-2 and TRBJ2-7, with 7 bases that match TRBD1. This CDR3 is 15 amino acids long. The ends lost 3 bases at V and 7 bases at J; junction bases unmatched: 12. From germline, CDR1 is SGHAT and CDR2 FQNNGV. CDR3 protein: CASSLGTAETEEQYF. The CDR3 DNA is TGTGCCAGCAGCTTGGGGACAGCCGAGACGGAAGAGCAGTACTTC.

The chain has TRBV5-1 and TRBJ2-1; 9 nucleotides agree with TRBD2. Germline CDR1 SGHRS, CDR2 YFSETQ. Trimming removed 1 base from V and 0 bases from J; junction bases left unmatched: 5. The CDR3 is made up of 17 amino acids. The DNA for the CDR3 is TGCGCCAGCAGCTTGCTTTCTAGCGGGAACTCCTACAATGAGCAGTTCTTC. Amino acids: CASSLLSSGNSYNEQFF.

This clone was found a few times. V is TRBV4-1 and J is TRBJ2-6; D remains unclear. Germline-derived CDR1 and CDR2 are MGHRA and YSYEKL. The CDR3 extends over 17 amino acids. V was clipped by 1 base and J by 0 bases, with 10 bases between them. CDR3 sequence reads: CASSQGSAYSGANVLTF. In DNA form, the CDR3 reads TGCGCCAGCAGCCAAGGCAGCGCCTACTCTGGGGCCAACGTCCTGACTTTC.

This chain connects TRBV2 to TRBJ2-5; TRBD1 might be the D (6 bases). The germline CDR1 and CDR2 sequences are SNHLY and FYNNEI. V was pared by 5 bases and J by 2 bases, with 12 bases between. The CDR3 is 14 residues long. The CDR3 region has the DNA TGTGCCAGCAGTCCACAGGGTGGGCAAGAGACCCAGTACTTC. It is translated as CASSPQGGQETQYF.

The J gene is TRBJ1-5, the V gene TRBV27; perhaps TRBD1 as D (5 bases). Germline V gene data show CDR1 as MNHEY and CDR2 as SMNVEV (reference sequence). CDR3 size: 13 residues. V lost 5 bases and J lost 7, with 12 bases in between. The CDR3 spells CASSSRVRQPQHF. The CDR3, as DNA: TGTGCCAGCAGTAGCAGGGTCCGACAGCCCCAGCATTTT.

The chain combines TRBV19 with TRBJ2-7; D not certain. The CDR3 totals 14 residues. CDR1 is LNHDA, CDR2 SQIVND, per germline (reference sequence). V lost 5 bases, J lost 2 bases, and 13 bases lay in between. This CDR3 is CASSPSVRPYEQYF. CDR3 coding DNA: TGTGCCAGTAGTCCGAGCGTGAGGCCCTACGAGCAGTACTTC.